This T cell receptor (beta chain) was found in a study of cytomegalovirus exposure and HLA in healthy donors. Broader study findings: Association of fewer than 20,000 TCR beta sequences with HLA alleles was found at 0.05 false discovery rate in a later analysis. Equally common other TCR beta chains were less clonally expanded than HLA-associated ones, a later analysis found.

The CDR3 loop spans 16 amino acids. V was cut by 6 bases and J by 1 base, with 18 bases left in between. Germline assignment: CDR1 SEHNR and CDR2 FQNEAQ (reference sequence). Concerning this clone itself: Its specificity is unknown.

Primers included in the PCR were 60 Vbeta and 13 Jbeta primers. Sequencing was performed with immunoSEQ multiplex PCR; in TCRdb, only in-frame clones are kept and a portion is missing. The sample includes more than 65,000 clones, approximately 83% of them seen just once. Healthy bone marrow donors made up the donors. The rearrangement links TRBV7-9 to TRBJ1-1, with D possibly TRBD1 on 6 matching bases. This sequence originates from a middle-aged man in good health and CMV-seronegative. Specimen: PBMCs. CDR3 coding DNA: TGTGCCAGCAGGCATCTCGGGGGGCAGACGAACACTGAAGCTTTCTTT. Its protein product is CASRHLGGQTNTEAFF.